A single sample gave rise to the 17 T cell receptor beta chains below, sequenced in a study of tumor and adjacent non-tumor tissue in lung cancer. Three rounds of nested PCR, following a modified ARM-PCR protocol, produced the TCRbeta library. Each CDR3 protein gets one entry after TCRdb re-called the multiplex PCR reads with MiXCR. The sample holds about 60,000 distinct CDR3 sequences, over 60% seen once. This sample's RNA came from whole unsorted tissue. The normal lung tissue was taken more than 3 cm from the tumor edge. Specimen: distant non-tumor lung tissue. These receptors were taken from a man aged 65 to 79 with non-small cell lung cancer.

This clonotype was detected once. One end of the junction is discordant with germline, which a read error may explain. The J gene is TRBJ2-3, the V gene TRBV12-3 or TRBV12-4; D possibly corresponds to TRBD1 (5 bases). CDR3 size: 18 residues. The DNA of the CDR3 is TGTCCCGGCAGTTTTCGATCGGGTTCCAGGGCGATACCAGATACACAGTATTTT. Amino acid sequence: CPGSFRSGSRAIPDTQYF.

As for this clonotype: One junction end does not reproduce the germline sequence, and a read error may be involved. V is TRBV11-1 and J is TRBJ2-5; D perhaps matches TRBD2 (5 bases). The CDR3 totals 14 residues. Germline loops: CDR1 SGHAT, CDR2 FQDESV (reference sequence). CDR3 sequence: CASTRGDQQETLYF. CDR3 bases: TGTGCCAGCACCCGGGGTGATCAACAAGAGACCCTGTATTTC.

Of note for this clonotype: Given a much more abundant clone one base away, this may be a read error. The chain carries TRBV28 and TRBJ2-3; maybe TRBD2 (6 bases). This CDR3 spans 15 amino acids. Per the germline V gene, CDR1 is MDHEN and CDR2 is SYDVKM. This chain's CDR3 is CASSLLEGRGNTHYF. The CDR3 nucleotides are TGTGCCAGCAGTTTATTGGAGGGGCGGGGAAATACGCACTATTTT.

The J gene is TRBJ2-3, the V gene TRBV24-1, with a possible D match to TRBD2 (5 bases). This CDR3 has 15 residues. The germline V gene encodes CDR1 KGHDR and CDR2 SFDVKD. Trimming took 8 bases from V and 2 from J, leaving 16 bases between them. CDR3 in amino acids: CATTTSLDSTDTQYF. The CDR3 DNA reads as TGTGCCACCACTACCTCTTTGGACTCCACAGATACGCAGTATTTT.

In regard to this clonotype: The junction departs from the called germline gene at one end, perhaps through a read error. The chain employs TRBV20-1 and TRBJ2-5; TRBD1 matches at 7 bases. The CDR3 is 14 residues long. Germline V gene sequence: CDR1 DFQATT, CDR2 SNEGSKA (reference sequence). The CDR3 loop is CTVRDREGKESQYF. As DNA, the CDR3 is TGCACTGTTAGGGACAGAGAGGGGAAAGAGTCCCAGTACTTC.

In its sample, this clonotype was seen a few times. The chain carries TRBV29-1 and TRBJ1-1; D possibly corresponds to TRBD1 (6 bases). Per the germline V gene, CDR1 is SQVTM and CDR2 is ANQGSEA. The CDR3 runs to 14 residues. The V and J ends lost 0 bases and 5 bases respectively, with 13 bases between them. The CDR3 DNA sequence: TGCAGCGTTGAAGACTGGGACATAAGGACTGAAGCTTTCTTT. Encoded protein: CSVEDWDIRTEAFF.

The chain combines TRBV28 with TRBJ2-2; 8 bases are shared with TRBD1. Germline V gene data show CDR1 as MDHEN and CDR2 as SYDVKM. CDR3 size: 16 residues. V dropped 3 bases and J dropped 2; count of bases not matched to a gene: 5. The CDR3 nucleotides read TGTGCCAGCAGTTTCCTGGACAGGGAAAACACCGGGGAGCTGTTTTTT. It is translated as CASSFLDRENTGELFF.

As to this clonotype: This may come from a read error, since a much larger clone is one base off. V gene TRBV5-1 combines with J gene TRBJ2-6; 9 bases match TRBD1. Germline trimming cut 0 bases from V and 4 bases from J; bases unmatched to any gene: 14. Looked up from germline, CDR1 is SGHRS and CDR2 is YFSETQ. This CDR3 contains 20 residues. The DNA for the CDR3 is TGCGCCAGCAGCTTGGGGGGACAGGGTTTTCCCCTCGGAGGGGCCAACGTCCTGACTTTC. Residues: CASSLGGQGFPLGGANVLTF.

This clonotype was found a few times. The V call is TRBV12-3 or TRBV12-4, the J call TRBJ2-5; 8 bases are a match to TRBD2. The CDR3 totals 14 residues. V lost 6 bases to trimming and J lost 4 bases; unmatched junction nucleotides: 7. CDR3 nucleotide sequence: TGTGCCAGCAGGGGCGGGGGGTTGCCAGAGACCCAGTACTTC. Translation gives CASRGGGLPETQYF.

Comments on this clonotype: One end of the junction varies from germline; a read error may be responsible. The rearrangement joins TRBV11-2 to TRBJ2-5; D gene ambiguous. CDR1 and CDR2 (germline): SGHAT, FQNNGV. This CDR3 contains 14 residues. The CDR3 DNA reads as TGTACCAGCAGCCTGAGCCGAATTCAAGAGATCCAGTACTTC. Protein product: CTSSLSRIQEIQYF.

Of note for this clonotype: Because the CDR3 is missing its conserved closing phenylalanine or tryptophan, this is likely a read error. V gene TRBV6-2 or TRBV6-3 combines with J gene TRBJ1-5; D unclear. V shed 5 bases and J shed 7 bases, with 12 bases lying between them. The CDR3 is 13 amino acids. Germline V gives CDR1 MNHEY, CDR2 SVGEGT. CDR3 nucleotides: TGTGCCAGCAGTCTCGAGGGTTCGCAGCCCCAGCATTCT. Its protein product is CASSLEGSQPQHS.

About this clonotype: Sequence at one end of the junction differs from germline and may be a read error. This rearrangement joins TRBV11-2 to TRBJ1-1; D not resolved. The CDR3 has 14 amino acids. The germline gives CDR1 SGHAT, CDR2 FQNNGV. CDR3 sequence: CASSLVTWNAEAFF. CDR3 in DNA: TGTGCCAGCAGCTTGGTAACCTGGAACGCTGAAGCTTTCTTT.

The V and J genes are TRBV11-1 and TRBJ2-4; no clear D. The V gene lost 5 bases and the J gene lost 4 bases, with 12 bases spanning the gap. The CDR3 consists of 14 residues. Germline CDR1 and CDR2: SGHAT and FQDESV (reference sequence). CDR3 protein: CASSLSGTKNIQYF. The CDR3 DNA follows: TGTGCCAGCAGCCTTAGTGGAACAAAAAACATTCAGTACTTC.

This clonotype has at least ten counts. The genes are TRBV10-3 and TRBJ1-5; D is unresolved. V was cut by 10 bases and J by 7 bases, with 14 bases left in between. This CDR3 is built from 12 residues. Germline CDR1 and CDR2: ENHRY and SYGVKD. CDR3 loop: CATGGSEQPQHF. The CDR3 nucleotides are TGTGCCACAGGCGGGAGTGAGCAGCCCCAGCATTTT.

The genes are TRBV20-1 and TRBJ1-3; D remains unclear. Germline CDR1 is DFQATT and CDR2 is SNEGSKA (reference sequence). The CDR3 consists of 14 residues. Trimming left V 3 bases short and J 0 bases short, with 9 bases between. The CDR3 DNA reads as TGCAGTGCTAGGGCAGAATCCTCTGGAAACACCATATATTTT. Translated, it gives CSARAESSGNTIYF.

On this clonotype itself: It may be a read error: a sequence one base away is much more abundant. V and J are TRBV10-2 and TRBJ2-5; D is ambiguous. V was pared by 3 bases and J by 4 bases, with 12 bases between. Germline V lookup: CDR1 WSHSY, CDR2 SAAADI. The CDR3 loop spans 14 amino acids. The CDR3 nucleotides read TGCGCCAGCAGTGATGTTGTGATGGGAGAGACCCAGTACTTC. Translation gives CASSDVVMGETQYF.

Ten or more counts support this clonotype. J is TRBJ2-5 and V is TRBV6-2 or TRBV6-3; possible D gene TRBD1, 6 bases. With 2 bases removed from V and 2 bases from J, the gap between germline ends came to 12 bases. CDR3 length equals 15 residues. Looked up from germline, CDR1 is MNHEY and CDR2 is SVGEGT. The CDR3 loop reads CASSYLGQLQETQYF. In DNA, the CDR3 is TGTGCCAGCAGTTACCTTGGACAGCTACAAGAGACCCAGTACTTC.